This record concerns one T cell receptor (beta chain) sequence. The antigen remains undetermined. The CDR3 extends over 15 amino acids. Per the germline V gene, CDR1 is SGHTA and CDR2 is FQGNSA. V dropped 5 bases and J dropped 5 bases, with 18 bases sitting between them. Sequenced by immunoSEQ multiplex PCR; TCRdb stores in-frame clones only, minus some. The sample includes 110,000 or so clones, approximately 90% of them seen just once. This entry belongs to a study of T cell responses to AZD1222 COVID-19 vaccine. Overall study findings and caveats: White British people made up most donors, females outnumbered males, and clonal diversity was possibly underestimated. Elevations in Spike-specific TCR breadth and depth followed administration of two AZD1222 doses.

Pooled in the analysis were second doses at about 4 or about 12 weeks. Sequences were derived from peripheral blood, sampled 28 days after the second AZD1222 dose. The sequence derives from an adult who received the AZD1222 COVID-19 vaccine. The chain couples TRBV7-2 to TRBJ2-5; maybe TRBD2 (6 bases). As DNA, the CDR3 is TGTGCCAGCAGCCCCAACGGTGGGGGGATTGAGACCCAGTACTTC. It yields the protein CASSPNGGGIETQYF.